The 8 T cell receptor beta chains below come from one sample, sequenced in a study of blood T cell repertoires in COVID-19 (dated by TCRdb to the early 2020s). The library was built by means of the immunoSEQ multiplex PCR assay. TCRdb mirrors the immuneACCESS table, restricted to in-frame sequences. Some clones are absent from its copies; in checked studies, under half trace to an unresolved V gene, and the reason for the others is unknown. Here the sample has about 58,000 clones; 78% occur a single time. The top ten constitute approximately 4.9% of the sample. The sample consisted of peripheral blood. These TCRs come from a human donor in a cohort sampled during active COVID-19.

The CDR3: CASSLEGQGLYGYTF. The CDR3 DNA reads TGTGCCAGCAGCTTGGAAGGACAGGGGCTATATGGCTACACCTTC. V usage is TRBV7-8 and J usage is TRBJ1-2, with 9 positions matching TRBD1. Trimming took 3 bases from V and 5 from J; bases not matched to a gene: 7. The CDR3 spans 15 residues. The germline V gene has CDR1 SGHVS and CDR2 FQNEAQ.

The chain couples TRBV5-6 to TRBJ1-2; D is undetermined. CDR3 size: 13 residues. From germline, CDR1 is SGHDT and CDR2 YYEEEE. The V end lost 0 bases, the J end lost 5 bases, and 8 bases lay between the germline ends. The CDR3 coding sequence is TGTGCCAGCAGCTTGGCTGGGCTATATGGCTACACCTTC. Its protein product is CASSLAGLYGYTF.

CDR3 DNA: TGCGCCAGCAGCCAGGCGTGGACAGGGAATCAGCCCCAGCATTTT. This translates into CASSQAWTGNQPQHF. The chain uses TRBV4-1 and TRBJ1-5; 8 nucleotides line up with TRBD1. V trimming: 3 bases; J trimming: 4 bases; junction bases outside the gene matches: 5. The CDR3 length is 15 residues. Germline V CDR1 and CDR2: MGHRA, YSYEKL.

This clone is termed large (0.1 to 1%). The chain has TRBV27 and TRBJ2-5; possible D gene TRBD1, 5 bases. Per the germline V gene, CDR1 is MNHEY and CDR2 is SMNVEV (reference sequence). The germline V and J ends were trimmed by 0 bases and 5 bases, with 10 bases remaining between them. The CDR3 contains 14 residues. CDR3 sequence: CASSLSSGFETQYF. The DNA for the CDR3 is TGTGCCAGCAGTTTATCATCAGGGTTCGAGACCCAGTACTTC.

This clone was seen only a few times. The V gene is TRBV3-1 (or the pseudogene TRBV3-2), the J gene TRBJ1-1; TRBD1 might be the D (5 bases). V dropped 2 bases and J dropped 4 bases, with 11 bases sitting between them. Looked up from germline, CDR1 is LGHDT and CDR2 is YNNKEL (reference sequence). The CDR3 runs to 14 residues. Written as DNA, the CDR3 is TGTGCCAGCAGCCAACAGGGTTATATCACTGAAGCTTTCTTT. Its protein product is CASSQQGYITEAFF.

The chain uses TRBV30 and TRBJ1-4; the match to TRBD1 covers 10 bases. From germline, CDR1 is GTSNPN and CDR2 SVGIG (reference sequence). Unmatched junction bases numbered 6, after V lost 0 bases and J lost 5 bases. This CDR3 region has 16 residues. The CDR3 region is CAWSVLGQGENEKLFF. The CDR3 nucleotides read TGTGCCTGGAGTGTACTCGGACAGGGGGAGAATGAAAAACTGTTTTTT.

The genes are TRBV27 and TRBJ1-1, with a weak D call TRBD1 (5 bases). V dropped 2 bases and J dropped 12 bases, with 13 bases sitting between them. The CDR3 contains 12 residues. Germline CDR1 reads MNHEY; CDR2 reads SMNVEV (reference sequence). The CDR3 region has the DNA TGTGCCAGCAGTTTAGGGGCCGGTCGGTCTTTCTTT. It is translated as CASSLGAGRSFF.

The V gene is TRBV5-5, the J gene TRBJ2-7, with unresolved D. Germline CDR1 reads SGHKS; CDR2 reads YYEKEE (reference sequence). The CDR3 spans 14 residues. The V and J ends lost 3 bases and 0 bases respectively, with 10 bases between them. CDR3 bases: TGTGCCAGCAGCTGGTTGGGCGACTCCTACGAGCAGTACTTC. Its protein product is CASSWLGDSYEQYF.